The next 27 T cell receptor beta chains were all read from a single sample in a study of blood T cell repertoires in COVID-19. Only in-frame clones appear in the TCRdb table, and some are missing; sequencing was by immunoSEQ multiplex PCR. Here the sample spans about 74,000 clones, 70% to 80% being singletons. Sequenced sample: peripheral blood. The receptors stem from an older man with acute or convalescent COVID-19.

The chain joins TRBV5-6 to TRBJ1-4, with TRBD1 identical over 7 bases. Germline V gene data show CDR1 as SGHDT and CDR2 as YYEEEE. The CDR3 is 14 amino acids. V lost 3 bases and J lost 8; bases outside the gene matches: 7. The CDR3 region has the DNA TGTGCCAGCAGCTCCTTGGGGGACAGCGAAAAACTGTTTTTT. Protein product: CASSSLGDSEKLFF.

The rearrangement uses TRBV27 and TRBJ1-1; 8 bases are a match to TRBD1. The CDR3 covers 17 residues. CDR1 and CDR2 (germline): MNHEY, SMNVEV (reference sequence). V gave up 6 bases and J gave up 2 bases; unmatched junction bases: 14. DNA for the CDR3: TGTGCCAGCAGCCCTCTTGGACAGGGCGGATTTAACACTGAAGCTTTCTTT. Translated, it gives CASSPLGQGGFNTEAFF.

The chain has TRBV19 and TRBJ2-4; weak D call: TRBD1 (6 bases). Between the trimmed V and J ends, which lost 6 bases and 11 bases, there was a span of 17 bases. The CDR3 has 13 residues. The germline V gene encodes CDR1 LNHDA and CDR2 SQIVND (reference sequence). CDR3 protein: CASRPQGTPVQYF. The CDR3 DNA sequence: TGTGCCAGTAGGCCCCAGGGGACACCCGTTCAGTACTTC. Drawing the rest from reference TRBV19 and TRBJ2-4, the complete variable domain is DGGITQSPKYLFRKEGQNVTLSCEQNLNHDAMYWYRQDPGQGLRLIYYSQIVNDFQKGDIAEGYSVSREKKESFPLTVTSAQKNPTAFYLCASRPQGTPVQYFGAGTRLSVL.

The J gene is TRBJ2-3, the V gene TRBV5-1; 13 bases fit TRBD2. Unmatched junction bases numbered 5, after V lost 5 bases and J lost 2 bases. The CDR3 is made up of 16 amino acids. CDR1 is SGHRS, CDR2 YFSETQ, per germline. The CDR3 is CASRTGTSGITDTQYF. DNA for the CDR3: TGCGCCAGCAGAACCGGGACTAGCGGGATCACAGATACGCAGTATTTT.

As regards this clone: Its ends do not fully match the called genes, so a read error is possible. This chain links TRBV6-4 with TRBJ1-1; tentative D call: TRBD1 (6 bases). The CDR3 is made up of 13 amino acids. Germline V gene sequence: CDR1 MRHNA, CDR2 SNTAGT. CDR3 DNA: TGTGCCAGCAGGGGACCGGCGGCGGGGGCCCTGGAGTTT. It specifies CASRGPAAGALEF.

The chain recombines TRBV7-9 with TRBJ2-1; D uncertain. V dropped 1 base and J dropped 7 bases, with 8 bases sitting between them. CDR1 SEHNR and CDR2 FQNEAQ come from the germline V gene (reference sequence). This CDR3 is built from 13 residues. The CDR3, as DNA: TGTGCCAGCAGCTTAGGGCTCAGTAATGAGCAGTTCTTC. Encoded protein: CASSLGLSNEQFF.

The chain couples TRBV5-1 to TRBJ2-5, with TRBD2 as a possible D gene (6 bases). Germline values: CDR1 SGHRS, CDR2 YFSETQ. There are 13 residues in the CDR3. The V gene lost 1 base and the J gene lost 5 bases, with 9 bases spanning the gap. The CDR3 region is CASSLTSFETQYF. In DNA, the CDR3 is TGCGCCAGCAGCTTGACTAGCTTTGAGACCCAGTACTTC.

The chain uses TRBV15 and TRBJ2-1; 11 nucleotides match TRBD2. This CDR3 comprises 16 residues. V lost 0 bases and J lost 10; bases outside the gene matches: 8. The germline V gene has CDR1 LNHNV and CDR2 YYDKDF (reference sequence). CDR3 protein: CATSRDPLAGVGEQFF. CDR3 bases: TGTGCCACCAGCAGAGATCCACTAGCGGGAGTAGGGGAGCAGTTCTTC.

The chain carries TRBV7-6 and TRBJ2-7, with D maybe TRBD2 (5 bases). The CDR3 runs 14 residues. V was trimmed by 6 bases and J by 2 bases, leaving 14 bases between them. Germline CDR1 reads SGHVS; CDR2 reads FNYEAQ. CDR3 loop: CASSSERFAYEQYF. The CDR3 DNA is TGTGCCAGCAGTTCGGAGCGGTTCGCCTACGAGCAGTACTTC.

This chain links TRBV24-1 with TRBJ2-1, with D possibly TRBD2 on 7 matching bases. The CDR3 is made up of 17 amino acids. Per the germline V gene, CDR1 is KGHDR and CDR2 is SFDVKD. The V and J ends lost 1 base and 3 bases respectively, with 15 bases between them. The CDR3 here is CATSDFGGRGSYNEQFF. In nucleotides, the CDR3 is TGTGCCACCAGTGATTTTGGGGGGAGGGGGAGCTACAATGAGCAGTTCTTC.

This chain joins TRBV16 and TRBJ2-3, with D perhaps TRBD1 (6 bases). The length of the CDR3 is 15 residues. V was shortened by 0 bases and J by 0 bases, with 7 bases between the two germline ends. Germline V lookup: CDR1 KGHSY, CDR2 FQNENV. CDR3 coding DNA: TGTGCCAGCAGCCAATCCAGGGGCAGCACAGATACGCAGTATTTT. Encoded protein: CASSQSRGSTDTQYF.

The J gene is TRBJ1-2, the V gene TRBV29-1, with 7 positions matching TRBD1. The germline V gene has CDR1 SQVTM and CDR2 ANQGSEA. V shed 6 bases and J 7 bases; nucleotides not matched to a gene: 8. The CDR3 loop spans 12 amino acids. CDR3 DNA: TGCAGCGTCCATACAGGGGTAGGTGGCTACACCTTC. Protein: CSVHTGVGGYTF.

This clone was seen once. The chain employs TRBV28 and TRBJ2-3, with 9 bases fitting TRBD2. Germline assignment: CDR1 MDHEN and CDR2 SYDVKM. The CDR3 consists of 18 residues. V shed 4 bases, J shed 6 bases, and the junction held 17 bases outside the gene matches. CDR3 sequence: CASSSLIAGAVGVDTQYF. The DNA for the CDR3 is TGTGCCAGCAGTTCCCTCATAGCGGGAGCCGTCGGCGTCGATACGCAGTATTTT. Full variable domain (outside the CDR3, taken from reference TRBV28 and TRBJ2-3): DVKVTQSSRYLVKRTGEKVFLECVQDMDHENMFWYRQDPGLGLRLIYFSYDVKMKEKGDIPEGYSVSREKKERFSLILESASTNQTSMYLCASSSLIAGAVGVDTQYFGPGTRLTVL.

V usage is TRBV27 and J usage is TRBJ2-7; TRBD2 aligns across 9 bases. The CDR3 covers 12 residues. With 9 bases clipped from V and 6 bases from J, the junction kept 6 bases outside the gene matches. CDR1 is MNHEY, CDR2 SMNVEV, per germline (reference sequence). The CDR3 here is CASQGLASEQYF. The CDR3 coding sequence is TGTGCCAGTCAAGGACTAGCGTCCGAGCAGTACTTC.

A few counts support this clone. The V call is TRBV7-3, the J call TRBJ2-2; the match to TRBD2 covers 12 bases. The CDR3 spans 17 residues. Germline V gene lookup returns CDR1 SGHTA and CDR2 FQGTGA. V trimming: 5 bases; J trimming: 5 bases; junction bases outside the gene matches: 9. CDR3 sequence (DNA): TGTGCCAGCAGCCCGGCCCGCGGACTAGCGGGAACCGGGGAGCTGTTTTTT. Translating it yields CASSPARGLAGTGELFF.

The CDR3 is CATSDISGNLVDTQYF. CDR3 in DNA: TGTGCCACCAGTGATATATCAGGGAATCTCGTAGATACGCAGTATTTT. The rearrangement links TRBV24-1 to TRBJ2-3; tentative D call: TRBD1 (5 bases). The CDR3 is 16 amino acids. In germline, CDR1 is KGHDR, CDR2 SFDVKD. Trimming cost V 3 bases and J 5 bases, with 17 bases left between them.

The V call is TRBV24-1, the J call TRBJ2-2; 8 bases fit TRBD1. V lost 0 bases, J lost 7 bases, and 12 bases stayed unmatched. CDR3 length: 18 residues. Germline assignment: CDR1 KGHDR and CDR2 SFDVKD. This CDR3 reads CATSDLRTGPREIGELFF. Written as DNA, the CDR3 is TGTGCCACCAGTGATTTGCGGACAGGGCCCCGGGAGATCGGGGAGCTGTTTTTT.

A note on this clone: The junction differs from germline at one of its ends, possibly a read error. V and J are TRBV7-7 and TRBJ2-7, with TRBD1 as a possible D gene (6 bases). CDR3 length equals 13 residues. From germline, CDR1 is SSHAT and CDR2 FNYEAQ (reference sequence). The CDR3 spells CASSQDSSYEQYF. For the CDR3, the DNA is TGTGCTAGCAGCCAGGACAGCTCCTACGAGCAGTACTTC.

The J gene is TRBJ2-5, the V gene TRBV11-2, with D possibly matching TRBD2 (5 bases). CDR1 is SGHAT, CDR2 FQNNGV, per germline. Trimming took off 0 bases at V and 6 bases at J, with 17 bases between the two ends. CDR3 length: 16 amino acids. The CDR3 protein is CASSLEGSRGQKTQYF. CDR3 nucleotides: TGTGCCAGCAGCTTAGAGGGTAGCCGGGGTCAAAAGACCCAGTACTTC. The entire variable domain, with the rest obtained from reference TRBV11-2 and TRBJ2-5, is as follows: EAGVAQSPRYKIIEKRQSVAFWCNPISGHATLYWYQQILGQGPKLLIQFQNNGVVDDSQLPKDRFSAERLKGVDSTLKIQPAKLEDSAVYLCASSLEGSRGQKTQYFGPGTRLLVL.

The genes are TRBV5-6 and TRBJ1-2; 7 positions agree with TRBD1. Germline values: CDR1 SGHDT, CDR2 YYEEEE. The CDR3 extends over 13 amino acids. V trimming: 4 bases; J trimming: 8 bases; junction bases outside the gene matches: 8. The CDR3 DNA sequence: TGTGCCAGCAGCCTAAACAGGGGTAACGGCTACACCTTC. This sequence encodes CASSLNRGNGYTF.

The V gene is TRBV6-6, the J gene TRBJ2-1; perhaps TRBD2 as D (6 bases). The CDR3 has 14 residues. The germline CDR1 and CDR2 sequences are MNHNY and SVGAGI (reference sequence). V gave up 6 bases and J gave up 7 bases, with 16 bases separating them. The CDR3 DNA reads TGTGCCAGCAGATCACCCGGAGGGCCGAATGAGCAGTTCTTC. This encodes CASRSPGGPNEQFF.

The chain links TRBV9 to TRBJ2-2; 10 bases map to TRBD1. V lost 4 bases and J lost 4; bases outside the gene matches: 10. Germline loops: CDR1 SGDLS, CDR2 YYNGEE. The CDR3 is 17 amino acids. CDR3 protein: CASSPRTGGAGTGELFF. CDR3 in DNA: TGTGCCAGCAGCCCCCGGACAGGGGGAGCGGGCACCGGGGAGCTGTTTTTT.

The V call is TRBV10-3, the J call TRBJ1-1, with 9 bases aligning to TRBD1. There are 15 residues in the CDR3. CDR1 and CDR2 (germline): ENHRY, SYGVKD. V lost 6 bases, J lost 1 base, and 6 bases stayed unmatched. The CDR3 here is CAIRTGTGRNTEAFF. DNA for the CDR3: TGTGCCATCAGGACCGGGACAGGGCGGAACACTGAAGCTTTCTTT.

V gene TRBV28 combines with J gene TRBJ2-1; 13 nucleotides match TRBD2. V lost 6 bases to trimming and J lost 6 bases; unmatched junction nucleotides: 11. The germline V gene encodes CDR1 MDHEN and CDR2 SYDVKM. The CDR3 is 17 amino acids. Here the CDR3 reads CASSPTSGRAGSNEQFF. The CDR3 nucleotides read TGTGCCAGCAGCCCTACTAGCGGGAGGGCCGGAAGCAATGAGCAGTTCTTC.

The chain joins TRBV2 to TRBJ1-3; possibly TRBD1 for D (5 bases). The CDR3 runs to 17 residues. Germline V gene lookup returns CDR1 SNHLY and CDR2 FYNNEI. V lost 1 base, J lost 7 bases, and 20 bases lay in between. Here the CDR3 DNA reads TGTGCCAGCAGTGAAGTTTTAATCGGCCAGGGCCGGAACACCATATATTTT. This translates into CASSEVLIGQGRNTIYF.

The chain uses TRBV18 and TRBJ2-5; D perhaps matches TRBD1 (6 bases). This CDR3 contains 16 residues. Germline CDR1 and CDR2: KGHSH and LQKENI. Deletions cut 3 bases from V and 2 bases from J, with 16 bases between. Here the CDR3 reads CASSPALQGQQETQYF. CDR3 coding DNA: TGTGCCAGCTCACCTGCCCTGCAGGGACAACAAGAGACCCAGTACTTC.

This chain joins TRBV5-4 and TRBJ2-7, with a tentative D call TRBD2 (6 bases). Trimming cost V 2 bases and J 0 bases, with 12 bases left between them. The CDR3 has 15 residues. From germline, CDR1 is SGHNT and CDR2 YYREEE (reference sequence). CDR3 sequence reads: CASSFGGVSSYEQYF. CDR3 sequence (DNA): TGTGCCAGCAGCTTCGGCGGGGTAAGCTCCTACGAGCAGTACTTC.